Below, 18 T cell receptor beta chains from the same sample are listed, as sequenced in a study of vaccination effects on CD4 cells after COVID-19. These receptors lack a known antigen. Clones were read by immunoSEQ multiplex PCR, and TCRdb kept only the in-frame ones, dropping some. The repertoire holds around 83,000 clones, with 74% as singletons. Antigen-specific CD4+ T cells were expanded with viral peptide pools in the ViraFEST assay before sequencing. After roughly 11 days in culture, the CD4+ T cells were isolated. Material: CD4+ T cells from PBMCs cultured with HCoV-229E spike peptides, obtained before COVID-19 vaccination. The receptors here all came from a human donor who received a COVID-19 vaccine.

This clone has only one observation. The V gene is TRBV6-5, the J gene TRBJ1-1; D may be TRBD1 (6 bases). V lost 5 bases and J 5 bases, leaving 9 bases between the germline ends. The CDR3 loop spans 12 amino acids. Germline V lookup: CDR1 MNHEY, CDR2 SVGAGI. CDR3 coding DNA: TGTGCCAGCAGTCTAAGGGGGACTGAAGCTTTCTTT. Translating gives CASSLRGTEAFF.

The chain is built from TRBV7-3 and TRBJ2-3, with 14 bases lining up with TRBD2. Looked up from germline, CDR1 is SGHTA and CDR2 is FQGTGA. Trimming cost V 1 base and J 0 bases; bases outside gene matches: 6. The CDR3 length is 19 residues. CDR3 sequence (DNA): TGTGCCAGCAGCTTAAAACCGGGACTAGCGGGGGTTAGCACAGATACGCAGTATTTT. Translated: CASSLKPGLAGVSTDTQYF.

J is TRBJ1-5 and V is TRBV19; the D is unclear. The CDR3 is 13 amino acids. The germline V and J ends were trimmed by 0 bases and 8 bases, with 8 bases remaining between them. Germline CDR1 is LNHDA and CDR2 is SQIVND (reference sequence). The CDR3 DNA reads as TGTGCCAGTAGTATAGACCCCGCAAAGCCCCAGCATTTT. Translating gives CASSIDPAKPQHF.

The chain has TRBV6-1 and TRBJ1-6, with 7 bases that match TRBD1. The ends lost 4 bases at V and 7 bases at J; junction bases unmatched: 10. The germline V gene encodes CDR1 MNHNS and CDR2 SASEGT. The CDR3 is 16 residues long. In DNA, the CDR3 is TGTGCCAGCAGTGGCCCGAACAGGGGAGAGAATTCACCCCTCCACTTT. It codes for CASSGPNRGENSPLHF.

The CDR3 bases are TGTGCCAGCAGCTCCAAACAGGGAGCCTACGAGCAGTACGTC. This sequence encodes CASSSKQGAYEQYV. This rearrangement joins TRBV5-4 to TRBJ2-7, with D maybe TRBD1 (6 bases). Trimming removed 3 bases from V and 2 bases from J, with 12 bases in between. Germline V gene data show CDR1 as SGHNT and CDR2 as YYREEE (reference sequence). This CDR3 region has 14 residues.

The rearrangement uses TRBV30 and TRBJ1-1; D is undetermined. This CDR3 has 14 residues. Germline V gene sequence: CDR1 GTSNPN, CDR2 SVGIG (reference sequence). V lost 4 bases and J lost 4, with 16 bases in between. The CDR3 is CAWNEGSSSTEAFF. CDR3 DNA sequence: TGTGCCTGGAACGAGGGATCTTCGTCCACTGAAGCTTTCTTT.

The chain joins TRBV5-1 to TRBJ1-2; TRBD1 might be the D (5 bases). Trimming took off 0 bases at V and 3 bases at J, with 9 bases between the two ends. The CDR3 consists of 14 residues. The V gene's germline CDR1 is SGHRS and CDR2 YFSETQ. The CDR3 nucleotides are TGCGCCAGCAGCTTGGCTCAGGGCGACTATGGCTACACCTTC. This translates into CASSLAQGDYGYTF.

This clone was picked up a small number of times. This chain uses TRBV5-1 with TRBJ1-2; D not resolved. Per germline, CDR1 SGHRS and CDR2 YFSETQ. With 3 bases removed from V and 1 base from J, the gap between germline ends came to 7 bases. This CDR3 has 13 residues. The chain's CDR3 is CASSSQLNYGYTF. The CDR3 DNA sequence: TGCGCCAGCAGCTCACAGCTTAACTATGGCTACACCTTC.

The chain joins TRBV5-1 to TRBJ1-2, with TRBD1 as a possible D gene (6 bases). V shed 7 bases and J shed 4 bases, with 17 bases lying between them. This CDR3 comprises 14 residues. The germline V gene encodes CDR1 SGHRS and CDR2 YFSETQ. The CDR3 nucleotides read TGCGCCAGCCGACAAACGACAGGCCCCTATGGCTACACCTTC. Its protein is CASRQTTGPYGYTF.

The V call is TRBV7-3, the J call TRBJ2-3; D may be TRBD2 (6 bases). From germline, CDR1 is SGHTA and CDR2 FQGTGA. CDR3 length equals 15 residues. The V end was cut by 5 bases, the J end by 2 bases, with 14 bases between. CDR3 coding DNA: TGTGCCAGCAGCCCACGGACTACCGCCACAGATACGCAGTATTTT. Protein product: CASSPRTTATDTQYF.

V is TRBV15 and J is TRBJ1-6; tentatively, D is TRBD1 (6 bases). This CDR3 spans 15 amino acids. Deletions cut 2 bases from V and 5 bases from J, with 10 bases between. Germline assignment: CDR1 LNHNV and CDR2 YYDKDF (reference sequence). CDR3 region: CATSRTGLNNSPLHF. The CDR3 DNA is TGTGCCACCAGCAGAACAGGGCTTAATAATTCACCCCTCCACTTT.

V and J are TRBV5-4 and TRBJ1-1; the D gene is possibly TRBD1 (6 bases). Trimming left V 1 base short and J 5 bases short, with 15 bases between. There are 15 residues in the CDR3. In germline, CDR1 is SGHNT, CDR2 YYREEE (reference sequence). The CDR3 bases are TGTGCCAGCAGCTTGCTGGCAGGGGTTGCAACTGAAGCTTTCTTT. As protein: CASSLLAGVATEAFF.

The chain recombines TRBV2 with TRBJ2-7, with a tentative D call TRBD1 (6 bases). This CDR3 has 16 residues. Trimming stripped 6 bases from V and 9 bases from J, with 27 bases between. Germline assignment: CDR1 SNHLY and CDR2 FYNNEI. This CDR3 is CASSGGTGMSSFVQYV. The CDR3 region has the DNA TGTGCCAGCAGCGGAGGTACAGGGATGTCGTCTTTTGTGCAGTACGTC.

This chain joins TRBV3-1 (or the pseudogene TRBV3-2) and TRBJ1-2; D is possibly TRBD1 (5 bases). Per germline, CDR1 LGHDT and CDR2 YNNKEL (reference sequence). Trimming took 1 base from V and 5 from J, leaving 8 bases between them. CDR3 length equals 13 residues. CDR3 region: CASSQGTLYGYTF. CDR3 bases: TGTGCCAGCAGCCAAGGGACACTTTATGGCTACACCTTC.

The chain is built from TRBV5-4 and TRBJ2-2; D possibly corresponds to TRBD1 (5 bases). V was pared by 4 bases and J by 3 bases, with 7 bases between. This CDR3 is built from 13 residues. Germline V lookup: CDR1 SGHNT, CDR2 YYREEE (reference sequence). As DNA, the CDR3 is TGTGCCAGCAGCACAGGATACACCGGGGAGCTGTTTTTT. Residues: CASSTGYTGELFF.

This chain joins TRBV6-5 and TRBJ1-2; 8 bases map to TRBD1. CDR3 length: 15 residues. CDR1 is MNHEY, CDR2 SVGAGI, per germline. Germline trimming cut 2 bases from V and 7 bases from J; bases unmatched to any gene: 9. CDR3 DNA sequence: TGTGCCAGCAGTTACGGGGACAGGCGCGGTCTTGGCTACACCTTC. It codes for CASSYGDRRGLGYTF.

The chain carries TRBV29-1 and TRBJ2-3; the D gene is possibly TRBD1 (5 bases). CDR1 and CDR2 from the germline V gene are SQVTM and ANQGSEA. Trimming pared 3 bases from V and 0 bases from J, leaving 10 bases between. The CDR3 length is 14 residues. The CDR3: CSVEETASTDTQYF. CDR3 DNA sequence: TGCAGCGTTGAGGAGACAGCTAGCACAGATACGCAGTATTTT.

In its sample, this clone was seen a few times. V gene TRBV5-5 combines with J gene TRBJ2-7; D unresolved. Germline V gene sequence: CDR1 SGHKS, CDR2 YYEKEE (reference sequence). The ends were cut back, 0 bases at V and 0 bases at J, with 16 bases in the middle. This CDR3 has 17 residues. CDR3 nucleotide sequence: TGTGCCAGCAGCTTGGGACTGACGGGTCTTCTCTCCTACGAGCAGTACGTC. This translates into CASSLGLTGLLSYEQYV.